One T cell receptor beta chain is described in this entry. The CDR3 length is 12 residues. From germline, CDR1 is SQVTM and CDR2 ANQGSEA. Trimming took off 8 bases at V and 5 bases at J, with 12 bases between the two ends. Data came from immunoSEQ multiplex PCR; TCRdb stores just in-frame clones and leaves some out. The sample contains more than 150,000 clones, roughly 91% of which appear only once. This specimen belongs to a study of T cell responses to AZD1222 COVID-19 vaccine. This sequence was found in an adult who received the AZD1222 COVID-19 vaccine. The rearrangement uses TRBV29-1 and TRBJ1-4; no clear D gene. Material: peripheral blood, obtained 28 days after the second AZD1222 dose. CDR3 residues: CSLLDPNEKLFF. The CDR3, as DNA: TGCAGCCTCCTGGACCCAAATGAAAAACTGTTTTTT.